The 17 T cell receptor beta chains given below trace back to one sample, sequenced in a study of T-cell memory formation after mild COVID-19. TCRdb independently ran MiXCR on the 5' RACE reads; one entry per CDR3 protein. This sample has around 340,000 distinct CDR3 sequences, with 14% found just once. The sample was PBMCs or a T cell subset sorted from them (not recorded which). The source of these receptors is a man between 18 and 29 years old who had mild COVID-19 (a few samples of this study predate the infection). Cell type and time point are not known.

The chain recombines TRBV4-1 with TRBJ1-1; D possibly corresponds to TRBD1 (6 bases). Germline CDR1 MGHRA, CDR2 YSYEKL. Trimming removed 0 bases at V and 1 base at J, with 12 bases between. This CDR3 contains 16 residues. As DNA, the CDR3 is TGCGCCAGCAGCCAAGATCTGAGGGGGAGGAACACTGAAGCTTTCTTT. Its protein is CASSQDLRGRNTEAFF.

This clonotype was observed a few times. V gene TRBV23-1 combines with J gene TRBJ1-4; the D gene is possibly TRBD1 (5 bases). TRBV23-1 is an ORF; its function is uncertain. With 5 bases removed from V and 6 bases from J, the gap between germline ends came to 19 bases. CDR3 length: 16 residues. CDR3 region: CASSCPGTKEDEKLFF. The CDR3 DNA is TGCGCCAGCAGTTGCCCCGGGACGAAAGAGGATGAAAAACTGTTTTTT.

This clonotype was counted at least ten times. One end of the junction does not line up with germline, which may come from a read error. The rearrangement links TRBV5-1 to TRBJ2-3; D is perhaps TRBD1 (5 bases). CDR3 length: 13 amino acids. Germline V gives CDR1 SGHRS, CDR2 YFSETQ. The CDR3 here is CASSLEGADTQYF. CDR3 DNA sequence: TGTGCCAGCAGCTTGGAAGGGGCAGATACGCAGTATTTT.

V is TRBV4-2 and J is TRBJ2-3, with D perhaps matching TRBD2 (6 bases). Trimming left V 7 bases short and J 0 bases short, with 14 bases between. From germline, CDR1 is LGHNA and CDR2 YNFKEQ. The CDR3 length is 15 residues. CDR3 bases: TGTGCCAGCACCCGGGGGTTACAGAGCACAGATACGCAGTATTTT. Amino acids: CASTRGLQSTDTQYF.

This clonotype has a handful of counts. CDR3 in amino acids: CASSVGAVNTEAFF. For the CDR3, the DNA is TGTGCCAGCAGCGTAGGGGCAGTGAACACTGAAGCTTTCTTT. This rearrangement joins TRBV9 to TRBJ1-1; the D is unclear. The germline CDR1 and CDR2 sequences are SGDLS and YYNGEE. This CDR3 contains 14 residues. The germline V and J ends were trimmed by 0 bases and 0 bases, with 6 bases remaining between them.

This clonotype has a handful of counts. The genes are TRBV5-1 and TRBJ2-1; 13 bases align to TRBD2. In germline, CDR1 is SGHRS, CDR2 YFSETQ. The CDR3 extends over 15 amino acids. Trimming removed 2 bases from V and 5 bases from J; junction bases left unmatched: 1. CDR3 sequence reads: CASSLLAGGDNEQFF. The CDR3 DNA follows: TGCGCCAGCAGCTTACTAGCGGGGGGGGACAATGAGCAGTTCTTC.

This clonotype showed up just a few times. The chain is built from TRBV5-1 and TRBJ2-1, with TRBD2 identical over 7 bases. Trimming cost V 3 bases and J 0 bases; bases outside gene matches: 9. The germline V gene has CDR1 SGHRS and CDR2 YFSETQ. The length of the CDR3 is 17 residues. CDR3: CASSSVGRPSSYNEQFF. The CDR3 DNA reads TGCGCCAGCAGCTCGGTCGGGAGGCCAAGCTCCTACAATGAGCAGTTCTTC.

V and J are TRBV6-5 and TRBJ1-1; D gene uncertain. CDR3 length: 14 residues. The V gene's germline CDR1 is MNHEY and CDR2 SVGAGI. V lost 2 bases and J lost 0, with 7 bases in between. The CDR3 reads CASSYGGLNTEAFF. As DNA, the CDR3 is TGTGCCAGCAGTTACGGCGGCCTGAACACTGAAGCTTTCTTT.

The chain combines TRBV5-1 with TRBJ2-1, with D possibly TRBD1 on 5 matching bases. Germline loops: CDR1 SGHRS, CDR2 YFSETQ. V lost 4 bases and J lost 7, with 12 bases in between. This CDR3 is 13 amino acids long. The CDR3 bases are TGCGCCAGCAGCATCCAGGGCTCAAATGAGCAGTTCTTC. Protein sequence: CASSIQGSNEQFF.

This clonotype was counted a few times. The chain joins TRBV5-1 to TRBJ1-2; 8 nucleotides align to TRBD1. The germline V gene has CDR1 SGHRS and CDR2 YFSETQ. This CDR3 spans 15 amino acids. The trim removed 4 bases at V and 5 bases at J, leaving 10 bases unmatched. In nucleotides, the CDR3 is TGCGCCAGCAGCCCCGACAGGGGCGCGCCTTATGGCTACACCTTC. It is translated as CASSPDRGAPYGYTF.

The CDR3 coding sequence is TGCGCCAGCAGTCATGGGGGGGCCGGCCAAGAGACCCAGTACTTC. It translates to CASSHGGAGQETQYF. The chain couples TRBV4-3 to TRBJ2-5; maybe TRBD2 (7 bases). The germline V and J ends were trimmed by 6 bases and 1 base, with 15 bases remaining between them. CDR1 and CDR2 from the germline V gene are LGHNA and YSLEER. The CDR3 covers 15 residues.

This clonotype was found a few times. The chain joins TRBV5-1 to TRBJ2-2, with TRBD2 matching 8 bases. Germline V gives CDR1 SGHRS, CDR2 YFSETQ. V trimming: 1 base; J trimming: 4 bases; junction bases outside the gene matches: 6. CDR3 length: 16 amino acids. In DNA, the CDR3 is TGCGCCAGCAGCTTGTCGGTAGCGGGACCCACCGGGGAGCTGTTTTTT. It is translated as CASSLSVAGPTGELFF.

The rearrangement links TRBV18 to TRBJ2-2, with TRBD1 matching 8 bases. The CDR3 totals 15 residues. From germline, CDR1 is KGHSH and CDR2 LQKENI. Trimming cost V 3 bases and J 4 bases; bases outside gene matches: 4. The CDR3 bases are TGTGCCAGCTCACCGGGACAGGTGGTCACCGGGGAGCTGTTTTTT. Protein: CASSPGQVVTGELFF.

This clonotype was detected ten times or more. The V gene is TRBV12-3 or TRBV12-4, the J gene TRBJ1-2; D not certain. Trimming took 6 bases from V and 4 from J, leaving 15 bases between them. CDR3 length: 14 amino acids. CDR3 in DNA: TGTGCCAGCAGCCACCGGACGGTGGCCTATGGCTACACCTTC. This gives the protein CASSHRTVAYGYTF.

This clonotype was recorded a few times. The chain has TRBV7-9 and TRBJ2-1; perhaps TRBD2 as D (5 bases). The CDR3 contains 16 residues. With 1 base removed from V and 7 bases from J, the gap between germline ends came to 17 bases. The germline CDR1 and CDR2 sequences are SEHNR and FQNEAQ (reference sequence). This CDR3 is CASSLGAEVPGNEQFF. The CDR3 DNA follows: TGTGCCAGCAGCTTAGGGGCCGAGGTCCCGGGGAATGAGCAGTTCTTC.

This clonotype was detected many times. This chain connects TRBV29-1 to TRBJ2-1; 12 bases line up with TRBD2. Germline CDR1 reads SQVTM; CDR2 reads ANQGSEA. CDR3 size: 17 residues. J gave up 3 bases and V 3 bases, and 9 bases lay outside the gene matches. CDR3 sequence: CSVDVASGGASYNEQFF. CDR3 nucleotides: TGCAGCGTTGATGTCGCTAGCGGGGGGGCAAGCTACAATGAGCAGTTCTTC.

The J gene is TRBJ2-4, the V gene TRBV2; D gene unclear. V lost 2 bases to trimming and J lost 0 bases, with 8 bases between them. Per germline, CDR1 SNHLY and CDR2 FYNNEI. The CDR3 extends over 15 amino acids. Here the CDR3 DNA reads TGTGCCAGCAGTGAAAGTCAGGTAGCCAAAAACATTCAGTACTTC. It codes for CASSESQVAKNIQYF.